The 31 T cell receptor beta chains presented below share a single source sample, sequenced in a study of CD8 T cells in ankylosing spondylitis. Each CDR3 protein gets one entry after TCRdb re-called the 5' RACE reads with MiXCR. The sample carries roughly 120,000 distinct CDR3 sequences, roughly 13% recorded once. Input material: blood, either unsorted or a sorted T cell fraction (not recorded which). These receptors all stem from a female donor with ankylosing spondylitis or in good health (not recorded which).

This clonotype has more than one count but fewer than ten. The chain uses TRBV29-1 and TRBJ1-1, with a possible D match to TRBD1 (6 bases). The CDR3 runs to 12 residues. Trimming removed 5 bases at V and 4 bases at J, with 11 bases between. The V gene's germline CDR1 is SQVTM and CDR2 ANQGSEA. The CDR3 sequence: CSVQEGGTEAFF. Here the CDR3 DNA reads TGCAGCGTTCAGGAAGGGGGCACTGAAGCTTTCTTT.

There are many counts of this clonotype. V is TRBV5-1 and J is TRBJ2-1; D possibly corresponds to TRBD2 (6 bases). Trimming pared 5 bases from V and 3 bases from J, leaving 12 bases between. Germline V gene sequence: CDR1 SGHRS, CDR2 YFSETQ. The CDR3 totals 14 residues. Here the CDR3 reads CASRVGEVYNEQFF. CDR3 bases: TGCGCCAGCAGGGTCGGGGAGGTCTACAATGAGCAGTTCTTC.

This clonotype has ten or more counts. This chain uses TRBV3-1 with TRBJ2-1; 11 bases match TRBD2. This CDR3 is 16 amino acids long. V lost 1 base to trimming and J lost 6 bases; unmatched junction nucleotides: 5. In germline, CDR1 is LGHDT, CDR2 YNNKEL (reference sequence). CDR3 nucleotide sequence: TGTGCCAGCAGCCAAGGCATAGCGGGGGGGCTCAATGAGCAGTTCTTC. Its protein is CASSQGIAGGLNEQFF.

The V gene is TRBV12-3 or TRBV12-4, the J gene TRBJ2-2; possible D gene TRBD2, 6 bases. The CDR3 length is 13 residues. Trimming removed 1 base from V and 6 bases from J, with 6 bases in between. The CDR3 here is CASSLGRAGELFF. CDR3 DNA sequence: TGTGCCAGCAGTTTAGGGAGGGCCGGGGAGCTGTTTTTT.

This clonotype was seen many times. The CDR3 spells CSARQGGGNTEAFF. The CDR3 DNA is TGCAGTGCCCGACAGGGCGGGGGGAACACTGAAGCTTTCTTT. The gene calls are TRBV20-1 and TRBJ1-1; 7 bases match TRBD1. The CDR3 runs to 14 residues. Germline-derived CDR1 and CDR2 are DFQATT and SNEGSKA (reference sequence). After removal of 6 bases from V and 1 base from J, the junction contained 8 bases not matched to a gene.

V and J are TRBV6-1 and TRBJ2-1; 8 positions match TRBD1. This CDR3 has 13 amino acids. From germline, CDR1 is MNHNS and CDR2 SASEGT. Germline trimming cut 10 bases from V and 8 bases from J; bases unmatched to any gene: 10. Written as DNA, the CDR3 is TGTGCCACGCCAGGGGGCTTTCAAGATGAGCAGTTCTTC. Amino acid sequence: CATPGGFQDEQFF.

At least ten counts were recorded for this clonotype. J is TRBJ1-2 and V is TRBV10-3; D gene unclear. The CDR3 is 14 residues long. Deletions cut 3 bases from V and 8 bases from J, with 16 bases between. The germline V gene has CDR1 ENHRY and CDR2 SYGVKD. The CDR3, as DNA: TGTGCCATCAGTGACACGAGCGGGGTATCAGGCTACACCTTC. This encodes CAISDTSGVSGYTF.

This clonotype was seen ten or more times. The chain couples TRBV20-1 to TRBJ2-7; D is undetermined. The CDR3 contains 11 residues. Germline CDR1 reads DFQATT; CDR2 reads SNEGSKA (reference sequence). Trimming cost V 8 bases and J 1 base, with 9 bases left between them. CDR3 sequence reads: CSPSDSYEQYF. The CDR3 nucleotides read TGCAGTCCTTCGGATTCCTACGAGCAGTACTTC.

In its sample, this clonotype was seen many times. In DNA form, the CDR3 reads TGTGCCAGCAGCTTGACGGGACTAGCGGGAGTGGGCACAGATACGCAGTATTTT. Translation: CASSLTGLAGVGTDTQYF. The chain links TRBV7-6 to TRBJ2-3; TRBD2 agrees at 14 bases. Germline values: CDR1 SGHVS, CDR2 FNYEAQ. The V and J ends lost 3 bases and 1 base, in that order; junction bases with no gene match: 6. The CDR3 contains 18 residues.

The chain is built from TRBV12-3 or TRBV12-4 and TRBJ1-2; tentative D call: TRBD1 (5 bases). This CDR3 has 15 amino acids. V gave up 6 bases and J gave up 8 bases, with 22 bases separating them. CDR3 coding DNA: TGTGCCAGCAGCCCAGTCTACGGCCAGGGAGGGGGCTACACCTTC. Translation: CASSPVYGQGGGYTF.

This clonotype was counted many times. The chain combines TRBV15 with TRBJ1-1; the D gene is possibly TRBD1 (5 bases). There are 16 residues in the CDR3. V was trimmed by 0 bases and J by 1 base, leaving 12 bases between them. Germline CDR1 and CDR2: LNHNV and YYDKDF (reference sequence). The CDR3 nucleotides read TGTGCCACCAGCAGAGATGTCGCTACAGGGAACACTGAAGCTTTCTTT. This sequence encodes CATSRDVATGNTEAFF.

This clonotype has at least ten counts. The J gene is TRBJ2-3, the V gene TRBV24-1, with D possibly being TRBD1 (5 bases). This CDR3 spans 15 amino acids. V lost 2 bases and J 3 bases, leaving 11 bases between the germline ends. Germline lookup yields CDR1 KGHDR and CDR2 SFDVKD. In DNA form, the CDR3 reads TGTGCCACCAGTGATTCCTATTCAGGGACAGATACGCAGTATTTT. This translates into CATSDSYSGTDTQYF.

This clonotype has only a few counts. V and J are TRBV3-1 and TRBJ2-3; unclear D gene. Germline CDR1 and CDR2: LGHDT and YNNKEL (reference sequence). The CDR3 covers 16 residues. Trimming cost V 2 bases and J 0 bases, with 12 bases left between them. The CDR3 DNA follows: TGTGCCAGCAGCCAACCAACTGGTACTAGCACAGATACGCAGTATTTT. Its translation: CASSQPTGTSTDTQYF.

V is TRBV28 and J is TRBJ1-2; D is undetermined. This CDR3 contains 13 residues. CDR1 is MDHEN and CDR2 is SYDVKM in the germline V gene. Trimming shortened V by 3 bases and J by 4 bases, and 9 bases separated the two germline ends. CDR3 in DNA: TGTGCCAGCAGTTTTCAGGACTCCTATGGCTACACCTTC. Amino acids: CASSFQDSYGYTF.

Only a few counts were recorded for this clonotype. The rearrangement joins TRBV28 to TRBJ2-1; TRBD1 agrees at 8 bases. CDR3 size: 16 residues. The V and J ends lost 2 bases and 3 bases, in that order; junction bases with no gene match: 6. Germline assignment: CDR1 MDHEN and CDR2 SYDVKM. The CDR3 region is CASSLGQGPLYNEQFF. The CDR3, as DNA: TGTGCCAGCAGTTTAGGACAGGGCCCCCTCTACAATGAGCAGTTCTTC.

This sequence joins TRBV6-1 and TRBJ2-1; 7 bases match TRBD1. Unmatched junction bases numbered 8, after V lost 8 bases and J lost 7 bases. CDR1 is MNHNS, CDR2 SASEGT, per germline. The CDR3 has 13 amino acids. This chain's CDR3 is CASGRQGFNEQFF. CDR3 nucleotide sequence: TGTGCCAGCGGACGACAGGGTTTTAATGAGCAGTTCTTC.

This clonotype occurred many times. The chain recombines TRBV20-1 with TRBJ2-2; D gene uncertain. Trimming stripped 3 bases from V and 6 bases from J, with 8 bases between. The CDR3 consists of 12 residues. CDR1 is DFQATT and CDR2 is SNEGSKA in the germline V gene (reference sequence). The CDR3 coding sequence is TGCAGTGCTAGGTACACGGCCGGGGAGCTGTTTTTT. Translation gives CSARYTAGELFF.

This clonotype was seen a single time. A read error may explain this, as a much larger clone is one base away. V usage is TRBV20-1 and J usage is TRBJ2-2, with 9 bases that match TRBD2. The CDR3 has 15 residues. Per the germline V gene, CDR1 is DFQATT and CDR2 is SNEGSKA (reference sequence). The J segment lost 10 bases and the V segment lost 1 base, leaving 10 bases of the junction unmatched. CDR3 bases: TGCAGTGCTAGAGTAGGCGGGAGGGCGGACGCGGAGCTGTTTTTT. It translates to CSARVGGRADAELFF.

This clonotype was seen more than once but under ten times. The gene calls are TRBV20-1 and TRBJ2-1; 13 bases are a match to TRBD2. Germline-derived CDR1 and CDR2 are DFQATT and SNEGSKA (reference sequence). V trimming: 5 bases; J trimming: 4 bases; junction bases outside the gene matches: 17. This CDR3 has 19 amino acids. The CDR3 DNA reads TGCAGTGCTCCCTCCCAAAGGACTAGCGGGAGTTTACGATACAATGAGCAGTTCTTC. Protein product: CSAPSQRTSGSLRYNEQFF.

This chain uses TRBV7-3 with TRBJ2-3; D is perhaps TRBD2 (7 bases). Between the trimmed V and J ends, which lost 5 bases and 4 bases, there was a span of 16 bases. The CDR3 sequence is 15 residues long. Per germline, CDR1 SGHTA and CDR2 FQGTGA. CDR3 bases: TGTGCCAGCAGCCAAGGCGGGGGCCGCGCAGATACGCAGTATTTT. This gives the protein CASSQGGGRADTQYF.

This clonotype was seen a few times. The CDR3 region is CASSPTRGKDRTPEAFF. CDR3 coding DNA: TGTGCCAGCTCACCTACGAGGGGAAAGGACAGAACCCCTGAAGCTTTCTTT. This rearrangement joins TRBV18 to TRBJ1-1, with TRBD1 as a possible D gene (6 bases). The length of the CDR3 is 17 residues. Trimming pared 3 bases from V and 6 bases from J, leaving 23 bases between. Germline V gene sequence: CDR1 KGHSH, CDR2 LQKENI.

This clonotype was detected many times. This chain uses TRBV20-1 with TRBJ2-1; possibly TRBD2 for D (5 bases). Germline CDR1 is DFQATT and CDR2 is SNEGSKA (reference sequence). The CDR3 covers 13 residues. V was clipped by 1 base and J by 9 bases, with 13 bases between them. The CDR3 nucleotides are TGCAGTGCTAGAGGACTAAACCCGGGTGAGCAGTTCTTC. As protein: CSARGLNPGEQFF.

This clonotype was counted at least ten times. The chain recombines TRBV11-1 with TRBJ2-3; TRBD2 aligns across 7 bases. The CDR3 runs 19 residues. Germline V lookup: CDR1 SGHAT, CDR2 FQDESV (reference sequence). J was trimmed by 2 bases and V by 2 bases; bases with no gene match: 16. This CDR3 reads CASSLTLAVGKFVTDTQYF. The CDR3 bases are TGTGCCAGCAGCTTAACCCTAGCGGTCGGCAAGTTTGTCACAGATACGCAGTATTTT.

The rearrangement joins TRBV12-3 or TRBV12-4 to TRBJ2-2, with D perhaps assigned TRBD1 or TRBD2 (5 bases each). The CDR3 spans 13 residues. With 6 bases removed from V and 5 bases from J, the gap between germline ends came to 10 bases. The CDR3 sequence is CASRSEGTGELFF. The DNA of the CDR3 is TGTGCCAGCAGAAGCGAGGGGACCGGGGAGCTGTTTTTT.

This clonotype has more than one count but fewer than ten. The CDR3 DNA sequence: TGCAGTGCTCGGTGGGAGGGAGGCACCGGGGAGCTGTTTTTT. Translation: CSARWEGGTGELFF. The rearrangement links TRBV20-1 to TRBJ2-2; 7 bases are a match to TRBD2. CDR3 length: 14 residues. Germline CDR1 reads DFQATT; CDR2 reads SNEGSKA (reference sequence). With 5 bases clipped from V and 4 bases from J, the junction kept 7 bases outside the gene matches.

This clonotype was recorded a few times. CDR3 residues: CASSRTGGLFYGYTF. CDR3 coding DNA: TGTGCCAGCAGCCGAACGGGGGGGCTGTTCTATGGCTACACCTTC. V and J are TRBV6-1 and TRBJ1-2; D possibly corresponds to TRBD1 (6 bases). The germline V and J ends were trimmed by 6 bases and 4 bases, with 18 bases remaining between them. The germline CDR1 and CDR2 sequences are MNHNS and SASEGT. This CDR3 comprises 15 residues.

The chain carries TRBV5-4 and TRBJ2-1; D call uncertain. This CDR3 is 12 amino acids long. V gave up 4 bases and J gave up 5 bases, with 7 bases separating them. Germline CDR1 and CDR2: SGHNT and YYREEE (reference sequence). CDR3 in amino acids: CASSPRDNEQFF. The CDR3 nucleotides read TGTGCCAGCAGCCCCAGAGACAATGAGCAGTTCTTC.

The V and J genes are TRBV3-1 and TRBJ2-1, with D tentatively TRBD2 (5 bases). This CDR3 is 15 amino acids long. The V and J ends lost 2 bases and 7 bases respectively, with 15 bases between them. Germline V gene sequence: CDR1 LGHDT, CDR2 YNNKEL (reference sequence). The CDR3 loop reads CASSQYLSPGNEQFF. The CDR3 DNA is TGTGCCAGCAGCCAATACCTCTCCCCGGGGAATGAGCAGTTCTTC.

This clonotype has ten or more counts. This chain uses TRBV6-6 with TRBJ2-5; D is unclear. This CDR3 is 11 amino acids long. Germline V lookup: CDR1 MNHNY, CDR2 SVGAGI (reference sequence). Trimming pared 2 bases from V and 4 bases from J, leaving 2 bases between. The CDR3 protein is CASSYGETQYF. CDR3 bases: TGTGCCAGCAGTTACGGAGAGACCCAGTACTTC.

This clonotype was observed a single time. V and J are TRBV5-1 and TRBJ1-2, with 7 bases that match TRBD1. V dropped 1 base and J dropped 8; count of bases not matched to a gene: 5. The germline V gene has CDR1 SGHRS and CDR2 YFSETQ. The CDR3 is made up of 13 amino acids. CDR3 nucleotide sequence: TGCGCCAGCAGCTTGCAAGAAGGGGGCGGCTACACCTTC. Encoded protein: CASSLQEGGGYTF.

This clonotype was found a few times. V is TRBV28 and J is TRBJ2-7, with D uncertain. CDR3 length: 16 residues. Trimming removed 2 bases from V and 3 bases from J, with 17 bases in between. From germline, CDR1 is MDHEN and CDR2 SYDVKM. Written as DNA, the CDR3 is TGTGCCAGCAGTTTAGGTCCAAACGGGTGGGACTACGAGCAGTACTTC. This encodes CASSLGPNGWDYEQYF.